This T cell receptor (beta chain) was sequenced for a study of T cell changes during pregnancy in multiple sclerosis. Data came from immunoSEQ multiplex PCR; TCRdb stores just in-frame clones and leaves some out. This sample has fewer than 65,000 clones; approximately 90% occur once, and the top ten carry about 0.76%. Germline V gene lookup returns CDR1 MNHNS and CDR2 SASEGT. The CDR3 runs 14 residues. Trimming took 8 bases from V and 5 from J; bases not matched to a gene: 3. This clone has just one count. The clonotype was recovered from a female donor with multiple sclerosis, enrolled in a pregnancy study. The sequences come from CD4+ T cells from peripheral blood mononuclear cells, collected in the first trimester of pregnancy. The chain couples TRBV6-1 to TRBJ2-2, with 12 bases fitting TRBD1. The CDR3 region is CASRGQGATGELFF. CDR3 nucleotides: TGTGCCAGCCGGGGACAGGGGGCAACCGGGGAGCTGTTTTTT.